These T cell receptor beta chains were read from a single sample in a study of T-cell memory formation after mild COVID-19. TCRdb passed the 5' RACE reads through MiXCR, listing each CDR3 protein once. The sample has around 47,000 distinct CDR3 sequences; approximately 9.6% are singletons. Sequenced material: PBMCs or a T cell subset sorted from them (not recorded which). The receptors were gathered from an adult woman who had mild COVID-19 (a few samples of this study predate the infection). Cell type and time point are not known. CDR3s include the opening cysteine and the closing phenylalanine or tryptophan. D genes are given only for firm matches. A clone size is listed for some rows: how often the clone was seen (once, few, many), or a class if it is expanded.

NA,NA,TRBV20-1,TRBJ1-1,CSASDGHEAFF,TGCAGTGCTAGCGACGGCCATGAAGCTTTCTTT
NA,many,TRBV27,TRBJ2-1,CASSPRPAVEQFF,TGTGCCAGCAGTCCCCGGCCCGCAGTTGAGCAGTTCTTC
NA,few,TRBV12-3/TRBV12-4,TRBJ2-2,CASSQGTGELFF,TGTGCCAGCAGTCAGGGTACCGGGGAGCTGTTTTTT
NA,few,TRBV24-1,TRBJ2-3,CATSDFGQGRLGHTDTQYF,TGTGCCACCAGTGATTTCGGGCAGGGCCGCCTAGGCCACACAGATACGCAGTATTTT
NA,few,TRBV25-1,TRBJ2-7,CASTLGKGSYEQYF,TGTGCCAGCACCCTAGGGAAGGGTTCCTACGAGCAGTACTTC
NA,few,TRBV3-1,TRBJ1-1,CASSHLQGGTTEAFF,TGTGCCAGCAGCCACCTTCAAGGGGGGACCACTGAAGCTTTCTTT
NA,few,TRBV30,TRBJ1-3,CAWEGYGNTIYF,TGTGCCTGGGAGGGGTACGGAAACACCATATATTTT
NA,NA,TRBV6-5,TRBJ1-2,CASTSGPRGGYTF,TGTGCCAGCACCTCCGGGCCAAGGGGTGGCTACACCTTC
NA,NA,TRBV7-6,TRBJ2-7,CASSLDRHEQYF,TGTGCCAGCAGCTTAGACCGGCACGAGCAGTACTTC
TRBD1,few,TRBV5-6,TRBJ2-7,CASSLTGQGNEQYF,TGTGCCAGCAGCTTAACGGGACAGGGCAACGAGCAGTACTTC
NA,NA,TRBV2,TRBJ2-1,CASSEARTQFF,TGTGCCAGCAGTGAAGCTCGTACGCAGTTCTTC
NA,NA,TRBV6-5,TRBJ1-4,CASSSTGGYEKLFF,TGTGCCAGCAGTTCGACCGGGGGCTACGAAAAACTGTTTTTT
TRBD1,many,TRBV27,TRBJ1-2,CASSLRQGGYGYTF,TGTGCCAGCAGTCTCCGACAGGGAGGCTATGGCTACACCTTC
TRBD2,few,TRBV5-1,TRBJ2-1,CASGTSGGNNEQFF,TGCGCCAGCGGGACTAGCGGGGGCAACAATGAGCAGTTCTTC
TRBD1,few,TRBV5-1,TRBJ1-1,CASSLEPQGARATEAFF,TGCGCCAGCAGCTTGGAACCACAGGGGGCGCGGGCCACTGAAGCTTTCTTT
NA,NA,TRBV6-2/TRBV6-3,TRBJ2-4,CASSHPGEQNIQYF,TGTGCCAGCAGTCATCCAGGAGAGCAAAACATTCAGTACTTC
NA,few,TRBV19,TRBJ1-1,CASSSGLNTEAFF,TGTGCCAGTAGTTCAGGACTTAACACTGAAGCTTTCTTT
NA,NA,TRBV6-1,TRBJ1-5,CASTLSREQPQHF,TGTGCCAGCACCCTAAGTAGGGAACAGCCCCAGCATTTT
TRBD2,many,TRBV7-2,TRBJ2-7,CASSFSGGKSYEQYF,TGTGCCAGCAGCTTTAGCGGGGGGAAATCCTACGAGCAGTACTTC
TRBD1,many,TRBV30,TRBJ2-7,CAWSEQGFEQYF,TGTGCCTGGAGTGAACAGGGGTTCGAGCAGTACTTC
NA,medium-sized,TRBV7-2,TRBJ2-1,CASSLGGFYNEQFF,TGTGCCAGCAGCTTAGGCGGGTTTTACAATGAGCAGTTCTTC
NA,NA,TRBV2,TRBJ2-3,CASRAYRSTDTQYF,TGTGCCAGCAGGGCGTACAGGTCGACAGATACGCAGTATTTT
TRBD2,NA,TRBV7-2,TRBJ2-7,CASSFRGSHEQYF,TGTGCCAGCAGCTTTCGCGGGAGCCACGAGCAGTACTTC
NA,few,TRBV12-3/TRBV12-4,TRBJ2-3,CASSSGGGDTQYF,TGTGCCAGCAGTTCCGGCGGCGGAGATACGCAGTATTTT
NA,many,TRBV29-1,TRBJ2-2,CSVESASRGELFF,TGCAGCGTTGAATCGGCTAGCAGGGGGGAGCTGTTTTTT
TRBD2,once,TRBV7-2,TRBJ2-1,CATRGRGYRNNEQFF,TGTGCCACCCGGGGGAGGGGATATCGGAACAATGAGCAGTTCTTC